The 10 T cell receptor beta chains presented below share a single source sample, sequenced in a study of blood T cell repertoires in COVID-19. Using immunoSEQ multiplex PCR, the repertoire was profiled, and TCRdb retains in-frame clones only, with some absent. The sample yields fewer than 700,000 clones, less than 90% seen once. Source material: peripheral blood. Receptor source: a woman in her forties or fifties with COVID-19, enrolled during active disease.

This clone was found once. The genes are TRBV7-8 and TRBJ2-7; 8 bases align to TRBD2. The CDR3 consists of 17 residues. The V and J ends lost 5 bases and 1 base, in that order; junction bases with no gene match: 13. Germline V gene lookup returns CDR1 SGHVS and CDR2 FQNEAQ. The CDR3 DNA reads TGTGCCAGCAGCATAGACCCAGCGGGGGCCTATTCCTACGAGCAGTACTTC. This sequence encodes CASSIDPAGAYSYEQYF.

This chain uses TRBV5-1 with TRBJ2-3; weak D call: TRBD1 (6 bases). The V gene lost 4 bases and the J gene lost 6 bases, with 12 bases spanning the gap. Germline V gene lookup returns CDR1 SGHRS and CDR2 YFSETQ. CDR3 length: 13 amino acids. The DNA of the CDR3 is TGCGCCAGCAGCCACACAGGGTTTGATACGCAGTATTTT. Translated: CASSHTGFDTQYF.

The rearrangement uses TRBV3-1 (or the pseudogene TRBV3-2) and TRBJ2-1; 9 nucleotides line up with TRBD2. The V segment lost 3 bases and the J segment 5 bases; nucleotides outside the gene matches: 5. The length of the CDR3 is 15 residues. Germline V lookup: CDR1 LGHDT, CDR2 YNNKEL (reference sequence). This CDR3 reads CASSQRGGLDNEQFF. Here the CDR3 DNA reads TGTGCCAGCAGCCAGCGGGGGGGCCTCGACAATGAGCAGTTCTTC.

The table lists this clone with a count of one. The genes are TRBV27 and TRBJ2-7; D is perhaps TRBD1 (5 bases). V lost 4 bases to trimming and J lost 4 bases, with 17 bases between them. Germline CDR1 is MNHEY and CDR2 is SMNVEV (reference sequence). This CDR3 contains 15 residues. The CDR3 sequence: CASSSTPQEVYEQYF. CDR3 in DNA: TGTGCCAGCAGTTCTACCCCACAGGAAGTTTACGAGCAGTACTTC.

The chain recombines TRBV7-8 with TRBJ1-1; D remains ambiguous. The CDR3 consists of 13 residues. V dropped 4 bases and J dropped 10 bases, with 16 bases sitting between them. Germline-derived CDR1 and CDR2 are SGHVS and FQNEAQ. The CDR3 spells CASSSASGVGAFF. CDR3 sequence (DNA): TGTGCCAGCAGCTCCGCCTCCGGGGTAGGAGCTTTCTTT.

The V call is TRBV6-5, the J call TRBJ2-1; D might be TRBD2 (6 bases). V lost 7 bases and J 10 bases, leaving 17 bases between the germline ends. The CDR3 length is 13 residues. The germline gives CDR1 MNHEY, CDR2 SVGAGI. The CDR3 protein is CASTRTGAGEQFF. CDR3 in DNA: TGTGCCAGCACCAGGACTGGCGCGGGGGAGCAGTTCTTC.

The V and J genes are TRBV11-2 and TRBJ2-2, with 8 bases aligning to TRBD2. V gave up 5 bases and J gave up 4 bases; unmatched junction bases: 3. The V gene's germline CDR1 is SGHAT and CDR2 FQNNGV. The CDR3 is 14 residues long. This chain's CDR3 is CASSPAGATGELFF. As DNA, the CDR3 is TGTGCCAGCAGCCCAGCGGGGGCCACCGGGGAGCTGTTTTTT.

V and J are TRBV5-1 and TRBJ2-2; 10 positions match TRBD2. Trimming took 0 bases from V and 3 from J; bases not matched to a gene: 5. The CDR3 has 17 residues. Germline values: CDR1 SGHRS, CDR2 YFSETQ. The CDR3 region is CASSLASGGRDTGELFF. The CDR3 nucleotides read TGCGCCAGCAGCTTGGCTAGCGGGGGCCGTGACACCGGGGAGCTGTTTTTT.

This chain links TRBV5-1 with TRBJ1-1; 10 nucleotides agree with TRBD1. The CDR3 contains 15 residues. Germline CDR1 and CDR2: SGHRS and YFSETQ. V shed 5 bases, J shed 11 bases, and the junction held 15 bases outside the gene matches. The CDR3 coding sequence is TGCGCCAGCAGGGAGGGGACAGGGGAGGGTTTCTTGGCTTTCTTT. It encodes CASREGTGEGFLAFF.

The count of this clone is one. The chain has TRBV5-1 and TRBJ1-2, with 7 positions matching TRBD1. V shed 2 bases and J 3 bases; nucleotides not matched to a gene: 4. Germline CDR1 SGHRS, CDR2 YFSETQ. The CDR3 sequence is 14 residues long. CDR3 loop: CASSLLQGYYGYTF. The CDR3 DNA is TGCGCCAGCAGCTTATTACAGGGGTACTATGGCTACACCTTC. Together with reference TRBV5-1 and TRBJ1-2, the CDR3 gives the full variable domain: KAGVTQTPRYLIKTRGQQVTLSCSPISGHRSVSWYQQTPGQGLQFLFEYFSETQRNKGNFPGRFSGRQFSNSRSEMNVSTLELGDSALYLCASSLLQGYYGYTFGSGTRLTVV.